Below, 5 T cell receptor beta chains from the same sample are listed, as sequenced in a study of CD4+ T cells in melanoma (dated by TCRdb to 2021 to 2024). Libraries came from the immunoSEQ multiplex PCR assay. TCRdb's version of the immuneACCESS table is confined to in-frame rearrangements and falls short of the full clone set. An unresolved V gene accounts for under half of the shortfall where checked; the remainder is of unknown origin. In all, the sample holds 50,000 to 60,000 clones, and roughly three quarters of those were seen once. The ten most abundant clones make up 4.5% to 5.5% of the sample. Sequences were obtained from tumor tissue. The receptors come from a human donor with melanoma.

The sample holds one count of this clone. V usage is TRBV5-5 and J usage is TRBJ1-6; tentative D call: TRBD1 (6 bases). The CDR3 is 14 amino acids. CDR1 SGHKS and CDR2 YYEKEE come from the germline V gene (reference sequence). Trimming stripped 4 bases from V and 7 bases from J, with 12 bases between. For the CDR3, the DNA is TGTGCCAGCAGCCAACACAGGGAAAATTCACCCCTCCACTTT. Residues: CASSQHRENSPLHF.

This sequence joins TRBV11-1 and TRBJ2-3; weak D call: TRBD1 (6 bases). V lost 1 base, J lost 1 base, and 12 bases lay in between. Germline V lookup: CDR1 SGHAT, CDR2 FQDESV (reference sequence). There are 16 residues in the CDR3. DNA for the CDR3: TGTGCCAGCAGCTTAGAGGGGAGACAGGGCACAGATACGCAGTATTTT. Amino acid sequence: CASSLEGRQGTDTQYF.

In its sample, this clone was seen once. The rearrangement uses TRBV15 and TRBJ2-2; 10 bases match TRBD1. The CDR3 length is 17 residues. Losses at the gene ends were 0 bases for V and 7 bases for J; bases not matched to a gene: 8. CDR1 is LNHNV, CDR2 YYDKDF, per germline (reference sequence). The CDR3 protein is CATSRELSTGGRGELFF. CDR3 coding DNA: TGTGCCACCAGCAGAGAGTTATCGACAGGGGGCCGCGGGGAGCTGTTTTTT.

About this clone: The same CDR3 is also encoded by other DNA sequences in this sample. V gene TRBV27 combines with J gene TRBJ2-2, with D unclear. The germline V and J ends were trimmed by 6 bases and 2 bases, with 4 bases remaining between them. The CDR3 length is 12 residues. Germline values: CDR1 MNHEY, CDR2 SMNVEV (reference sequence). CDR3 sequence (DNA): TGTGCCAGCAGCTTCAACACCGGGGAGCTGTTTTTT. Translating gives CASSFNTGELFF.

V is TRBV11-2 and J is TRBJ1-1, with 10 bases fitting TRBD1. The V gene's germline CDR1 is SGHAT and CDR2 FQNNGV. This CDR3 contains 15 residues. The V gene end was trimmed by 4 bases and the J gene end by 2 bases; junction bases not matched to a gene: 4. Written as DNA, the CDR3 is TGTGCCAGCAGCTCGGACAGGGGGAGAAACACTGAAGCTTTCTTT. Amino acids: CASSSDRGRNTEAFF.